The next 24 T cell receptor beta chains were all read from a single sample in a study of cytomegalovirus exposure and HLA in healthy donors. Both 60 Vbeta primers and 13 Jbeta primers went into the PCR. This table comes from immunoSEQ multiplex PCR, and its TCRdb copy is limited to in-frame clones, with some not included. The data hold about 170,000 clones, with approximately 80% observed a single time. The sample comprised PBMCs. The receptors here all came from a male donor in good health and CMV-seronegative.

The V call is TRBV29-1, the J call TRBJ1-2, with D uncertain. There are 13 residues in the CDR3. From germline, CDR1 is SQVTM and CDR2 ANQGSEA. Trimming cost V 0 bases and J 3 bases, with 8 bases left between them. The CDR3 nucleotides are TGCAGCGTTGAAGATCTGGCGGACTATGGCTACACCTTC. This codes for CSVEDLADYGYTF.

The CDR3 loop is CASSPRGPNTGELFF. The DNA of the CDR3 is TGTGCCAGCAGTCCCAGGGGCCCGAACACCGGGGAGCTGTTTTTT. The chain combines TRBV28 with TRBJ2-2; a weak D match, TRBD1 (6 bases). The CDR3 totals 15 residues. Trimming left V 5 bases short and J 0 bases short, with 10 bases between. Germline assignment: CDR1 MDHEN and CDR2 SYDVKM.

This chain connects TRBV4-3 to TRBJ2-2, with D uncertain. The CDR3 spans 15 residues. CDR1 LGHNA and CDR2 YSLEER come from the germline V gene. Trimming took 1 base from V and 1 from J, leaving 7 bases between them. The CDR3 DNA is TGCGCCAGCAGCCAAGTCCCAGGGAACACCGGGGAGCTGTTTTTT. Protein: CASSQVPGNTGELFF.

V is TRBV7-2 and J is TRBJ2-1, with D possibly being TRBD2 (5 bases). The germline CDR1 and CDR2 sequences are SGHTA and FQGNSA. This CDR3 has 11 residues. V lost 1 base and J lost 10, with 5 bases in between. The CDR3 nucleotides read TGTGCCAGCAGCTTAGGAGGGGAGCAGTTCTTC. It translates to CASSLGGEQFF.

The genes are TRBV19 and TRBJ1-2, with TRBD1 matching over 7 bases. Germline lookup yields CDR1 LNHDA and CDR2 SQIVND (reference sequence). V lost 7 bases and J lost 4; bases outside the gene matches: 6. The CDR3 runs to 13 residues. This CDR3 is CASTEGGIYGYTF. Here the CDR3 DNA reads TGTGCCAGTACCGAAGGGGGCATCTATGGCTACACCTTC.

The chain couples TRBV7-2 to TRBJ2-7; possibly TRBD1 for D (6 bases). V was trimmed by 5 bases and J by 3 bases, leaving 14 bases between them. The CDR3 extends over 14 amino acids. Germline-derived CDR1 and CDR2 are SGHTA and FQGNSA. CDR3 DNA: TGTGCCAGCAGCCAGAACCGAGGGGGCTACGAGCAGTACTTC. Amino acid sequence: CASSQNRGGYEQYF.

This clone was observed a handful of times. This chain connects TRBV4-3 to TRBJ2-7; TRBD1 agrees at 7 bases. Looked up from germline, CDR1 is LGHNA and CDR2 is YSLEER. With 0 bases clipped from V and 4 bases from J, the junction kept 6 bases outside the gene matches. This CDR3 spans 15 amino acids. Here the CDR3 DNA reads TGCGCCAGCAGCCAAGAGGGGACAGCAGGATACGAGCAGTACTTC. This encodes CASSQEGTAGYEQYF.

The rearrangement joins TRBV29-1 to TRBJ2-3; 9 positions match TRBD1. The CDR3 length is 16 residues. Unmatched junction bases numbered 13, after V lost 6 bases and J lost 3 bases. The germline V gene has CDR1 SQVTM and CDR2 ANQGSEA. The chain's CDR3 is CSVLYPTGGITDTQYF. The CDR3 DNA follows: TGCAGCGTCCTCTACCCTACAGGGGGCATTACAGATACGCAGTATTTT.

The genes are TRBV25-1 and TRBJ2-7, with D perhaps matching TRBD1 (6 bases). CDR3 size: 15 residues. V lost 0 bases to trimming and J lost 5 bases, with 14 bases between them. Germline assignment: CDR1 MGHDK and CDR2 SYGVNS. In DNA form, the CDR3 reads TGTGCCAGCAGTGAATATATCAGGGGTCGGGACGAGCAGTACTTC. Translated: CASSEYIRGRDEQYF.

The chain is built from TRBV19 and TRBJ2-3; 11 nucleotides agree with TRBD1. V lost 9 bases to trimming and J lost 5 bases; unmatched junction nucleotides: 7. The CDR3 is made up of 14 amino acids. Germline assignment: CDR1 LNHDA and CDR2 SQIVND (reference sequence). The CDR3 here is CASTKDRGRDTQYF. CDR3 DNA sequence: TGTGCCAGCACAAAGGACAGGGGGCGAGATACGCAGTATTTT.

The CDR3 sequence: CASLTQGLAREQYF. CDR3 DNA sequence: TGTGCCAGCCTGACCCAGGGACTAGCGAGGGAGCAGTACTTC. The V gene is TRBV28, the J gene TRBJ2-7, with 10 bases lining up with TRBD2. The CDR3 runs 14 residues. V lost 8 bases and J lost 7; bases outside the gene matches: 11. CDR1 is MDHEN and CDR2 is SYDVKM in the germline V gene. The full variable domain, its missing parts supplied by reference TRBV28 and TRBJ2-7, is DVKVTQSSRYLVKRTGEKVFLECVQDMDHENMFWYRQDPGLGLRLIYFSYDVKMKEKGDIPEGYSVSREKKERFSLILESASTNQTSMYLCASLTQGLAREQYFGPGTRLTVT.

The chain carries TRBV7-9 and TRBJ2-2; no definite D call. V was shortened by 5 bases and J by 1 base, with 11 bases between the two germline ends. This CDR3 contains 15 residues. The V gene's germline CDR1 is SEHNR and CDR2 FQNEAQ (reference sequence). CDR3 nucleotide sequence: TGTGCCAGCAGCCGACCCAACAGGAACACCGGGGAGCTGTTTTTT. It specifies CASSRPNRNTGELFF.

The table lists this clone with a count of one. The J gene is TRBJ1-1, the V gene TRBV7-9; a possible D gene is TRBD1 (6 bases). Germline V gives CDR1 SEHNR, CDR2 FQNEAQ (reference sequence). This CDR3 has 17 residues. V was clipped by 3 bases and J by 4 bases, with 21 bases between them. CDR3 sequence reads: CASSLPLGGRKATEAFF. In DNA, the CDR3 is TGTGCCAGCAGCTTGCCTCTCGGGGGGCGTAAGGCCACTGAAGCTTTCTTT.

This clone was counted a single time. The CDR3 sequence: CASSKFGDSGGTGELFF. The CDR3 region has the DNA TGTGCCAGCAGCAAATTTGGGGATAGCGGGGGCACCGGGGAGCTGTTTTTT. The chain links TRBV21-1 to TRBJ2-2; TRBD2, the table's D call, was not compared with the DNA. TRBV21-1 is recorded as a pseudogene. CDR3 size: 17 residues.

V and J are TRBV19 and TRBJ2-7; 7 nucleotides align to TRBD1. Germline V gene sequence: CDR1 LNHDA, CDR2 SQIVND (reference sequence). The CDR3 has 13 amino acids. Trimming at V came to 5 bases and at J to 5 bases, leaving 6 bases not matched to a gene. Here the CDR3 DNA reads TGTGCCAGTAGTGCTACAGGGGATCACGAGCAGTACTTC. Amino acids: CASSATGDHEQYF.

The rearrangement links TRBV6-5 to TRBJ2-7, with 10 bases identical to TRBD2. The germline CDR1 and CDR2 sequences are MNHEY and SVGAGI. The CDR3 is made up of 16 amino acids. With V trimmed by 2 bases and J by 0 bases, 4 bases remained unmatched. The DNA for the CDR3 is TGTGCCAGCAGTTACGCCCTAGCGGGAGACTCCTACGAGCAGTACTTC. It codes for CASSYALAGDSYEQYF.

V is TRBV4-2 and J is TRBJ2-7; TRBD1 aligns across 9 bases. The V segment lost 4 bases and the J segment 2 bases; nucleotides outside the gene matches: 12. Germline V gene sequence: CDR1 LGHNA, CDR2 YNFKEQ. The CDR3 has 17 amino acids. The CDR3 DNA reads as TGTGCCAGCAGCCCAATCAGCTCCGGGACAGGGACCTACGAGCAGTACTTC. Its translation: CASSPISSGTGTYEQYF.

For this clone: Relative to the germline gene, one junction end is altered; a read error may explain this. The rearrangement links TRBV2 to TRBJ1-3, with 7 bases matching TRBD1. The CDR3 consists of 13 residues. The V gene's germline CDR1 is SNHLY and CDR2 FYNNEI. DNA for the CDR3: TGTGCCAGCAGTTCCTGGGACAGCATAGAGGTGATTTTT. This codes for CASSSWDSIEVIF.

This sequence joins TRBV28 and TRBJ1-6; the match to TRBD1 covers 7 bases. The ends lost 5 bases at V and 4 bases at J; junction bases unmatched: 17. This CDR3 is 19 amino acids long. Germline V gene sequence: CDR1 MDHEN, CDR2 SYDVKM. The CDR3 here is CASSLPLDRIRTYNSPLHF. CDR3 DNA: TGTGCCAGCAGTCTCCCCCTGGACAGGATCAGAACATATAATTCACCCCTCCACTTT.

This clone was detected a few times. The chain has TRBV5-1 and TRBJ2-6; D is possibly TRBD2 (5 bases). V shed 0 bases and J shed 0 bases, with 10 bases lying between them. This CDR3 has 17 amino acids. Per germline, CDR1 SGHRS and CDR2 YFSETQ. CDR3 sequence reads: CASSLVFRGSGANVLTF. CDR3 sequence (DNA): TGCGCCAGCAGCTTGGTTTTCCGGGGCTCTGGGGCCAACGTCCTGACTTTC.

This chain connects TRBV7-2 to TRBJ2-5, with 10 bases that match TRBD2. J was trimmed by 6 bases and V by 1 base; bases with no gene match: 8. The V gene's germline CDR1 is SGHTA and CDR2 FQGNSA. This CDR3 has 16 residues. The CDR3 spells CASSLDPPAGGKTQYF. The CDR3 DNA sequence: TGTGCCAGCAGCTTAGACCCCCCAGCGGGGGGGAAGACCCAGTACTTC.

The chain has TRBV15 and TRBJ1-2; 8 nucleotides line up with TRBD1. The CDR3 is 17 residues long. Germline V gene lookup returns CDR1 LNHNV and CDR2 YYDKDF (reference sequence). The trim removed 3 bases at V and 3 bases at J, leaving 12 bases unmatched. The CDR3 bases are TGTGCCACCAGCAGCAGGACAGGGCAAAGTGTAGACTATGGCTACACCTTC. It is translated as CATSSRTGQSVDYGYTF.

CDR3 sequence (DNA): TGTGCCAGCAGCCCTAAGATGTACTCCTACAATGAGCAGTTCTTC. Its protein is CASSPKMYSYNEQFF. The chain joins TRBV7-9 to TRBJ2-1, with no clear D. V shed 5 bases and J shed 0 bases, with 11 bases lying between them. Per germline, CDR1 SEHNR and CDR2 FQNEAQ (reference sequence). The CDR3 length is 15 residues.

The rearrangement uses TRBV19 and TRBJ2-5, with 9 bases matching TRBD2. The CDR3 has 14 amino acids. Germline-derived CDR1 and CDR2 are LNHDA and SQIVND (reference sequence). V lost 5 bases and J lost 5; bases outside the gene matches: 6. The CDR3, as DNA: TGTGCCAGTAGTCCGGCGGGGGGGTGGGAGACCCAGTACTTC. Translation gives CASSPAGGWETQYF. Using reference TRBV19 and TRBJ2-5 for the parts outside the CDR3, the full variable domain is DGGITQSPKYLFRKEGQNVTLSCEQNLNHDAMYWYRQDPGQGLRLIYYSQIVNDFQKGDIAEGYSVSREKKESFPLTVTSAQKNPTAFYLCASSPAGGWETQYFGPGTRLLVL.